The rows below give T cell receptor beta chains drawn from one sample of a study of T-cell memory formation after mild COVID-19. MiXCR, run by TCRdb on the 5' RACE reads, gives a single entry per CDR3 protein. Altogether fewer than 90,000 distinct CDR3 sequences are present, 11% to 15% being singletons, with the ten largest covering roughly 30%. Sequencing was done on a sample of PBMCs or a T cell subset sorted from them (not recorded which). The source is an adult woman who had mild COVID-19 (a few samples of this study predate the infection). Cell type and time point are not known. Both conserved end residues are part of each CDR3. The D gene is left open where the match is weak. Clone size is shown for a subset of rows, as once, few, many or a class of expanded clone.

V: TRBV30
D: .
J: TRBJ2-7
size: few
DNA: TGTGCCTTGGACGGAACCACCTACGAGCAGTACTTC
CDR3: CALDGTTYEQYF

V: TRBV7-2
D: .
J: TRBJ2-7
size: many
DNA: TGTGCCAGCAGCTTAGCTCAGTCCCACGAGCAGTACTTC
CDR3: CASSLAQSHEQYF

V: TRBV4-1
D: .
J: TRBJ2-3
size: few
DNA: TGCGCCAGCAGGGTCCTGGTAGAAGGAGGCACAGATACGCAGTATTTT
CDR3: CASRVLVEGGTDTQYF

V: TRBV24-1
D: .
J: TRBJ2-7
size: few
DNA: TGTGCCACCAGTGCCGGAGCTTTCGAGCAGTACTTC
CDR3: CATSAGAFEQYF

V: TRBV5-1
D: .
J: TRBJ1-4
size: .
DNA: TGCGCCAGCAGCTTGCACGGTGAGGGGGAAAAACTGTTTTTT
CDR3: CASSLHGEGEKLFF

V: TRBV6-5
D: .
J: TRBJ2-7
size: .
DNA: TGTGCCAGCAGTTACGGAGATTCCTACGAGCAGTACTTC
CDR3: CASSYGDSYEQYF

V: TRBV5-6
D: TRBD2
J: TRBJ2-1
size: .
DNA: TGTGCCAGCAGTTACGCCACTAGCGGGAGGGGACCGGGTAGGAACAATGAGCAGTTCTTC
CDR3: CASSYATSGRGPGRNNEQFF

V: TRBV4-1
D: .
J: TRBJ1-1
size: .
DNA: TGCGCCAGCAGCCAAGACCATCATGCTGCTGAAGCTTTCTTT
CDR3: CASSQDHHAAEAFF

V: TRBV7-9
D: TRBD2
J: TRBJ2-1
size: once
DNA: TGTGCCAGCAGCTCCGGGACTAGCGGAGACAACAATGAGCAGTTCTTC
CDR3: CASSSGTSGDNNEQFF

V: TRBV12-3/TRBV12-4
D: .
J: TRBJ2-7
size: .
DNA: TGTGCCAGCAGTACCCACAGGGACTACGAGCAGTACTTC
CDR3: CASSTHRDYEQYF